The rows below give T cell receptor beta chains drawn from one sample of a study of T-cell reconstitution after alpha-beta-depleted transplantation in children. MiXCR, applied by TCRdb to the PCR reads, yields one record per CDR3 protein. The table lists 350,000 to 400,000 distinct CDR3 sequences, roughly 22% of them singletons. This material consisted of PBMCs from the stem cell graft donor, taken from the stem cell graft. The source is a human donor who donated a stem cell graft to a child with acute myeloid leukemia. Each CDR3 is given with its conserved first and last residue. D genes are given only for firm matches. The size field is filled for only some rows; it gives once, few, many or a size class.

TRBV5-1	-	TRBJ2-2	TRBD2	TGCGCCAGCAGCCACGGGAGGGATCTGAACACCGGGGAGCTGTTTTTT	CASSHGRDLNTGELFF
TRBV2	few	TRBJ2-7	-	TGTGCCAGCATTGGGCTAGCAAGCTCCTACGAGCAGTACTTC	CASIGLASSYEQYF
TRBV5-1	-	TRBJ2-7	-	TGCGCCAGCAGCTTGGCTGGGTCGAGGAACGAGCAGTACTTC	CASSLAGSRNEQYF
TRBV5-1	-	TRBJ1-2	-	TGCGCCAGCAGCAGACGCCGGGACACCTCAGACTATGGCTACACCTTC	CASSRRRDTSDYGYTF
TRBV30	-	TRBJ1-1	-	TGTGCCTGGAGTCCGGGGAGAGATGGCACTGAAGCTTTCTTT	CAWSPGRDGTEAFF
TRBV12-3/TRBV12-4	-	TRBJ2-6	-	TGTGCCAGCAGTCCCGGACCGGGTTCTGGGGCCAACGTCCTGACTTTC	CASSPGPGSGANVLTF
TRBV12-3/TRBV12-4	-	TRBJ1-5	-	TGTGCCAGCAGTTTAGGAGGGTTCGATAGCAATCAGCCCCAGCATTTT	CASSLGGFDSNQPQHF
TRBV28	-	TRBJ1-5	-	TGTGCCAGCAGTTTTCGGCCAGGGATACAATTTAATCAGCCCCAGCATTTT	CASSFRPGIQFNQPQHF
TRBV2	-	TRBJ2-3	TRBD2	TGTGCCAGCAGCGGACTAGTGAGCACAGATACGCAGTATTTT	CASSGLVSTDTQYF
TRBV12-3/TRBV12-4	-	TRBJ1-5	TRBD1	TGTGCCAGCAGTTTCCAGGGGGCAGGGGAGGGCAATCAGCCCCAGCATTTT	CASSFQGAGEGNQPQHF
TRBV7-3	few	TRBJ2-3	-	TGTGCCAGCAGCCCCGGAGGTTCAGATACGCAGTATTTT	CASSPGGSDTQYF
TRBV29-1	-	TRBJ2-5	-	TGCAGCTGCAATAAACCGGGACTGCCATTAGAGACCCAGTACTTC	CSCNKPGLPLETQYF
TRBV12-3/TRBV12-4	-	TRBJ1-6	TRBD1	TGTGCCAGCAGCCAACAGGGGATAAATTCACCCCTCCACTTT	CASSQQGINSPLHF
TRBV29-1	few	TRBJ2-1	TRBD2	TGCAGCGTTGAAGATACGGGGCTAGCGGGAGGTAATGAGCAGTTCTTC	CSVEDTGLAGGNEQFF